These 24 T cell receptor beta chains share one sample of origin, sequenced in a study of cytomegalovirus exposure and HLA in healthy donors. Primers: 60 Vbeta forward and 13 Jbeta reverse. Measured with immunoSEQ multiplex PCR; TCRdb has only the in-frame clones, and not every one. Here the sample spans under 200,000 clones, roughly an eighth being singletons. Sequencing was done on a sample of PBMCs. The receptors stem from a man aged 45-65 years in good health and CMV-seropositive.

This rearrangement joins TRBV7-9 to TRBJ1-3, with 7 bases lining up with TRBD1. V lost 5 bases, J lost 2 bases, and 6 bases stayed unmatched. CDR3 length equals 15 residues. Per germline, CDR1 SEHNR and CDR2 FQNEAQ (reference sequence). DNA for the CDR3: TGTGCCAGCAGCATGAACGGACAGGCTGGAAACACCATATATTTT. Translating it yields CASSMNGQAGNTIYF.

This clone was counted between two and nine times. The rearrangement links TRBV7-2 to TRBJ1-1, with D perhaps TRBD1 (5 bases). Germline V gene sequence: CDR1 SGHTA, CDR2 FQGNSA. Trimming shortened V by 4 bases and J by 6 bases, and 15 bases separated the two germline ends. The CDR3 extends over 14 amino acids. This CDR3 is CASSSPYSGAEAFF. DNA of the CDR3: TGTGCCAGCAGCTCCCCGTATTCGGGGGCTGAAGCTTTCTTT. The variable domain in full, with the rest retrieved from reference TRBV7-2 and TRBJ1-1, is GAGVSQSPSNKVTEKGKDVELRCDPISGHTALYWYRQSLGQGLEFLIYFQGNSAPDKSGLPSDRFSAERTGGSVSTLTIQRTQQEDSAVYLCASSSPYSGAEAFFGQGTRLTVV.

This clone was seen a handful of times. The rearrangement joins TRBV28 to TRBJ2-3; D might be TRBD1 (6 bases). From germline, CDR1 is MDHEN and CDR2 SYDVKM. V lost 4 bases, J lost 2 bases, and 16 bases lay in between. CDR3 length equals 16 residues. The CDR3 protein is CASSSFRTVDTDTQYF. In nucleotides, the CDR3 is TGTGCCAGCAGTTCTTTTAGGACAGTGGACACAGATACGCAGTATTTT.

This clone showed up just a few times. In nucleotides, the CDR3 is TGTGCCAGTACCCCACGGGGGTGGAATGAGCAGTTCTTC. Encoded protein: CASTPRGWNEQFF. The rearrangement joins TRBV19 to TRBJ2-1; weak D call: TRBD2 (6 bases). Trimming removed 7 bases from V and 7 bases from J, with 14 bases in between. The germline gives CDR1 LNHDA, CDR2 SQIVND (reference sequence). The CDR3 spans 13 residues.

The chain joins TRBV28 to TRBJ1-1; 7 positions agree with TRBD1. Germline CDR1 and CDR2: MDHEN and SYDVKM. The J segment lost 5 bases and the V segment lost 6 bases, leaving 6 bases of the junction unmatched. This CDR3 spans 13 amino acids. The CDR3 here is CASSRGGGTEAFF. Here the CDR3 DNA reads TGTGCCAGCAGCCGAGGGGGCGGAACTGAAGCTTTCTTT.

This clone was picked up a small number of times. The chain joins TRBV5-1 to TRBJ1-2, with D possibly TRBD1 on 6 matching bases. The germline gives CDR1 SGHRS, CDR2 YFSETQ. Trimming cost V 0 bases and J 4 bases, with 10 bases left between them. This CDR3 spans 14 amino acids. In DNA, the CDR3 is TGCGCCAGCAGCTTGGGACAGGAAACCTATGGCTACACCTTC. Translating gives CASSLGQETYGYTF.

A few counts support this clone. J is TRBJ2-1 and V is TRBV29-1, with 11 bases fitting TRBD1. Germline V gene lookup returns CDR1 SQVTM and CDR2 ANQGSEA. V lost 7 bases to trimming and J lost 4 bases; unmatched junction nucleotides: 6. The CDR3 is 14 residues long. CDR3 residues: CSGGTGGRYNEQFF. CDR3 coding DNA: TGCAGCGGGGGGACAGGGGGAAGGTACAATGAGCAGTTCTTC.

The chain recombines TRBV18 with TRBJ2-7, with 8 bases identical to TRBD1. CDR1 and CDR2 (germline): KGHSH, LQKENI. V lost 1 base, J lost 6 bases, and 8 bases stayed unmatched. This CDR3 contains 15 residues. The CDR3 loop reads CASSPQRTGITEQYF. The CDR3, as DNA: TGTGCCAGCTCACCACAGAGGACAGGGATCACCGAGCAGTACTTC.

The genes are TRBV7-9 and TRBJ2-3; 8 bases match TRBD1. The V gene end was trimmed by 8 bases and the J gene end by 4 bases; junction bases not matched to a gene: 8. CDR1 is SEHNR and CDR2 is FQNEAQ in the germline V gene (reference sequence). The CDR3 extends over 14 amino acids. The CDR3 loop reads CASGPGQVPDTQYF. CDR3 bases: TGTGCCAGCGGTCCGGGACAGGTCCCAGATACGCAGTATTTT.

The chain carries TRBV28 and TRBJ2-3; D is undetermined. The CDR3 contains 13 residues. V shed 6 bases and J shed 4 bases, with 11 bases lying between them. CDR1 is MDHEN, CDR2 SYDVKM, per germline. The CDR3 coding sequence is TGTGCCAGCAGCCGTCCAACGGCAGATACGCAGTATTTT. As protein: CASSRPTADTQYF.

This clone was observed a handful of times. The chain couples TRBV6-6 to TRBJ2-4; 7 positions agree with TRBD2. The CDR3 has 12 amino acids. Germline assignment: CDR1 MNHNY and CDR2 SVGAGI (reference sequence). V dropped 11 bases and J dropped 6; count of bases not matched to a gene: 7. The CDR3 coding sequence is TGTGCCTCTCGGGGAGGGCCAAACATTCAGTACTTC. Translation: CASRGGPNIQYF.

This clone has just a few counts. The DNA for the CDR3 is TGCGCCAGCAGCCGATTAGGCGGCGAGAAGGCAGATACGCAGTATTTT. Protein sequence: CASSRLGGEKADTQYF. The V gene is TRBV4-1, the J gene TRBJ2-3; no firm D call. Germline CDR1 and CDR2: MGHRA and YSYEKL. The length of the CDR3 is 16 residues. V was pared by 4 bases and J by 4 bases, with 18 bases between.

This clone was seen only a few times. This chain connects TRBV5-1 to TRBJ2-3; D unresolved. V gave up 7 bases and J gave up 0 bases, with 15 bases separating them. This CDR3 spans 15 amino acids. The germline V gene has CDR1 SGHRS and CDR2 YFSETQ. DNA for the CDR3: TGCGCCAGCCGCCCCCTTTTCACTAGCACAGATACGCAGTATTTT. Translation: CASRPLFTSTDTQYF.

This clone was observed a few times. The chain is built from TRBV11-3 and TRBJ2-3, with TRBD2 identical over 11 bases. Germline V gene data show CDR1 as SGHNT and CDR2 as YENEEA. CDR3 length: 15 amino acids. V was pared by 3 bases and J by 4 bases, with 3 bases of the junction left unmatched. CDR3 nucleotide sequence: TGTGCCAGCAGCTTGACTAGCGGGGTGGCAGATACGCAGTATTTT. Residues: CASSLTSGVADTQYF. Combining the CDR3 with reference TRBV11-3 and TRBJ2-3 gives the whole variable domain EAGVVQSPRYKIIEKKQPVAFWCNPISGHNTLYWYLQNLGQGPELLIRYENEEAVDDSQLPKDRFSAERLKGVDSTLKIQPAELGDSAVYLCASSLTSGVADTQYFGPGTRLTVL.

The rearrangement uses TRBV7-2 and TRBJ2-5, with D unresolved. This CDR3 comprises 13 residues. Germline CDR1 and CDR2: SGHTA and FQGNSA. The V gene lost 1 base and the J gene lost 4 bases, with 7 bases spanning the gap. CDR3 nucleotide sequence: TGTGCCAGCAGCTTAGTCAGTGGAGAGACCCAGTACTTC. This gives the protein CASSLVSGETQYF.

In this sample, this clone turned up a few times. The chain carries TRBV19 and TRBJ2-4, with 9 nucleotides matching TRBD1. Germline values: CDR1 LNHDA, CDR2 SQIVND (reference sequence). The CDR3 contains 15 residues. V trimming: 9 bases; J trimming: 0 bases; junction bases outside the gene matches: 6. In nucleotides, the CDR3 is TGTGCCAGCCAGGGACAGGGACTAGCCAAAAACATTCAGTACTTC. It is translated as CASQGQGLAKNIQYF. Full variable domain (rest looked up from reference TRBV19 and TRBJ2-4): DGGITQSPKYLFRKEGQNVTLSCEQNLNHDAMYWYRQDPGQGLRLIYYSQIVNDFQKGDIAEGYSVSREKKESFPLTVTSAQKNPTAFYLCASQGQGLAKNIQYFGAGTRLSVL.

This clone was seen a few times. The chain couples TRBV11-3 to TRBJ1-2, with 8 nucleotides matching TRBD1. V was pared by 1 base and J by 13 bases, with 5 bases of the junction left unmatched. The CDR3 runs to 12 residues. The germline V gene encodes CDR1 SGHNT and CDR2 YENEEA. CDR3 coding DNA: TGTGCCAGCAGCTTAGCGCAGGGGGCGACCACCTTC. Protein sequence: CASSLAQGATTF.

CDR3 loop: CASGTYYGYTF. CDR3 coding DNA: TGTGCCAGCGGGACTTATTATGGCTACACCTTC. V and J are TRBV19 and TRBJ1-2, with D possibly being TRBD1 (5 bases). The CDR3 contains 11 residues. Germline values: CDR1 LNHDA, CDR2 SQIVND (reference sequence). The germline V and J ends were trimmed by 9 bases and 5 bases, with 10 bases remaining between them.

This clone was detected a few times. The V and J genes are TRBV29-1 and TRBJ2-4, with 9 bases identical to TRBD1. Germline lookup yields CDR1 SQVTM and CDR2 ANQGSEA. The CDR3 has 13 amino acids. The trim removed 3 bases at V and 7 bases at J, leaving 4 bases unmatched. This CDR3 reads CSVEGQGRNIQYF. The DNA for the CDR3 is TGCAGCGTTGAGGGACAGGGACGGAACATTCAGTACTTC.

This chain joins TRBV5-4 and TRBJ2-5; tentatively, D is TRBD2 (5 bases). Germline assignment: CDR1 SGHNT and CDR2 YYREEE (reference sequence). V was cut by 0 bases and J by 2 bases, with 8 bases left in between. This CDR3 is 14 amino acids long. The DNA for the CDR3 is TGTGCCAGCAGCTTGGTTGAGCGGCAAGAGACCCAGTACTTC. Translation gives CASSLVERQETQYF. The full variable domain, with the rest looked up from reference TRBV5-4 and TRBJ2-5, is ETGVTQSPTHLIKTRGQQVTLRCSSQSGHNTVSWYQQALGQGPQFIFQYYREEENGRGNFPPRFSGLQFPNYSSELNVNALELDDSALYLCASSLVERQETQYFGPGTRLLVL.

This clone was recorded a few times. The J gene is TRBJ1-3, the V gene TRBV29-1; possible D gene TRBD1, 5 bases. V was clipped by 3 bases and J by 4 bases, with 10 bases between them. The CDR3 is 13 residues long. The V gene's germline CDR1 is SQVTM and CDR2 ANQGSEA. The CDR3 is CSVDSGVGNTIYF. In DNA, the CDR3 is TGCAGCGTTGATTCGGGGGTAGGAAACACCATATATTTT.

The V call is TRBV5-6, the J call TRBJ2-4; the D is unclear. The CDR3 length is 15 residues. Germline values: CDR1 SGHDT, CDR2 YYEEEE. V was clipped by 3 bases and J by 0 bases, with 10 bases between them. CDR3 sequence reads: CASSSLGVAKNIQYF. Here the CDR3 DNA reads TGTGCCAGCAGCTCCCTAGGAGTAGCCAAAAACATTCAGTACTTC.

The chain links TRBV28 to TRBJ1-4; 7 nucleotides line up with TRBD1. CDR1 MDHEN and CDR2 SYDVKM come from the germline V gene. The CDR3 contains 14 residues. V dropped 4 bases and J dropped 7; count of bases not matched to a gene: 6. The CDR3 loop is CASSSTGNGEKLFF. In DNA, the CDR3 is TGTGCCAGCAGTTCGACAGGGAATGGTGAAAAACTGTTTTTT.

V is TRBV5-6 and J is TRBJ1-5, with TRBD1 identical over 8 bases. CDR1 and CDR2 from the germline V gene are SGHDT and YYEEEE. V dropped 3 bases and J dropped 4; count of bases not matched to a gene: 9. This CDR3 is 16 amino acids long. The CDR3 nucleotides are TGTGCCAGCAGCTCCGCCGGGCAGGGGGCAAATCAGCCCCAGCATTTT. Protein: CASSSAGQGANQPQHF. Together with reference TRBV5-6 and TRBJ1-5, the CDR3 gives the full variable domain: DAGVTQSPTHLIKTRGQQVTLRCSPKSGHDTVSWYQQALGQGPQFIFQYYEEEERQRGNFPDRFSGHQFPNYSSELNVNALLLGDSALYLCASSSAGQGANQPQHFGDGTRLSIL.